Sequencing of this T cell receptor beta chain was carried out in a study of regulatory T cells in long-lasting Graves disease. This clonotype was counted at least ten times. The CDR3 extends over 12 amino acids. V dropped 2 bases and J dropped 8 bases, with 7 bases sitting between them. The TCR beta library used iRepertoire HTBI primers with Arm-PCR amplification of CDR3. From the multiplex PCR reads, TCRdb called clonotypes with MiXCR, one entry per CDR3 protein. The data contain 300,000 to 400,000 distinct CDR3 sequences, around 15% of them singletons. The sample's time point: newly diagnosed GD, antithyroid drugs for less than 3 months. Extracted PBMC RNA gave rise to the TCR library. This same sample was also taken into another study, of T cells in Graves' hyperthyroidism and ophthalmopathy.

The specimen was peripheral blood mononuclear cells (PBMCs), collected at new diagnosis, from a patient treated with antithyroid drugs. The sequence was obtained from a man aged 40-50 years with Graves disease. V usage is TRBV12-3 or TRBV12-4 and J usage is TRBJ2-1; maybe TRBD2 (5 bases). The chain's CDR3 is CASSLWRDEQFF. CDR3 coding DNA: TGTGCCAGCAGTTTATGGCGGGATGAGCAGTTCTTC.